This T cell receptor beta chain was captured in a study of blood T cell repertoires in COVID-19. This CDR3 is 16 amino acids long. The V gene end was trimmed by 3 bases and the J gene end by 3 bases; junction bases not matched to a gene: 5. Germline values: CDR1 MGHRA, CDR2 YSYEKL. In terms of age and location, participants ranged from roughly 18 to 89 years and lived in approximately 24 US areas. Participants' reported clinical history set cohort assignment. Recovery meant two consecutive negative NP/OP PCR tests, professional clearance, or resolved symptoms. Clones were read by immunoSEQ multiplex PCR, and TCRdb kept only the in-frame ones, dropping some. This table holds under 200,000 clones, around 84% found once.

This TCR was recovered from a man aged 50 to 60 who had recovered from COVID-19. Source material: PBMCs or T cells enriched from blood (not recorded which). This chain joins TRBV4-1 and TRBJ2-3, with 11 bases aligning to TRBD2. In DNA, the CDR3 is TGCGCCAGCAGCCAGGAACTAGCGGGGGTTACAGATACGCAGTATTTT. This codes for CASSQELAGVTDTQYF.